This T cell receptor beta chain is drawn from a study of beta chain features in type 1 diabetes. Study findings and constraints: Researchers report that Type 1 diabetes patients had moderately but significantly shorter TCRB CDR3s across all four CD4+ subsets.

Concerning this clone itself: The antigen remains unidentified.

What was sequenced were expressed TCRB transcripts, since all of the isolated RNA had been reverse transcribed. Only in-frame clones appear in the TCRdb table, and some are missing; sequencing was by immunoSEQ multiplex PCR. This sample has about 710,000 clones, with about 14% found just once. Germline CDR1 and CDR2: LNHDA and SQIVND (reference sequence). This CDR3 comprises 11 residues. V shed 6 bases and J shed 8 bases, with 10 bases lying between them. The source is a man aged 18 to 30 with type 1 diabetes. The chain carries TRBV19 and TRBJ1-1; D is undetermined. The sample comprised naive CD4+ T cells from blood. The CDR3 region is CASRAEWEAFF. The CDR3 DNA reads TGTGCCAGTAGGGCGGAGTGGGAAGCTTTCTTT.